Listed below are T cell receptor beta chains from one sample, sequenced in a study of response to subunit inactivated influenza vaccine. TCRdb reprocessed the RT-PCR reads via MiXCR and lists one record per CDR3 protein. The table lists hundreds of thousands of distinct CDR3 sequences, about 7.6% of them singletons. The sequencing here drew on PBMCs from blood, taken less than 25 months after vaccination. These receptors all stem from a man between 50 and 69 years old who received an inactivated influenza vaccine. The CDR3 runs from the conserved cysteine through the conserved F or W. Fields, in order: J gene, V gene, clone size, D gene, CDR3 length, CDR3 protein, CDR3 DNA. A D gene is named only where the DNA matches it firmly. Clone size, where shown, is once, few, many, or a class for clones that have expanded.

J: TRBJ2-2
V: TRBV7-8
size: many
D: -
length: 16
CDR3: CASSLVFSRSPGELFF
DNA: TGTGCCAGCAGCTTAGTTTTTAGTAGGAGCCCCGGGGAGCTGTTTTTT

J: TRBJ2-3
V: TRBV12-3/TRBV12-4
size: few
D: TRBD1
length: 13
CDR3: CASSGQGFHTQYF
DNA: TGTGCCAGTTCGGGACAGGGCTTCCATACGCAGTATTTT

J: TRBJ2-3
V: TRBV29-1
size: many
D: TRBD2
length: 13
CDR3: CSVGGGATDTQYF
DNA: TGCAGCGTTGGCGGGGGAGCCACAGATACGCAGTATTTT

J: TRBJ1-4
V: TRBV15
size: few
D: TRBD1
length: 15
CDR3: CATSRDRGLNEKLFF
DNA: TGTGCCACCAGCAGGGACAGGGGCCTTAATGAAAAACTGTTTTTT

J: TRBJ2-7
V: TRBV12-5
size: few
D: -
length: 18
CDR3: CASGLPQVQGPINYEQYF
DNA: TGTGCTAGTGGTTTGCCCCAGGTCCAGGGGCCAATAAATTACGAGCAGTACTTC

J: TRBJ2-7
V: TRBV20-1
size: -
D: TRBD2
length: 14
CDR3: CSARERERRYEQYF
DNA: TGCAGTGCTAGAGAGCGGGAGCGAAGATACGAGCAGTACTTC

J: TRBJ2-7
V: TRBV13
size: -
D: -
length: 15
CDR3: CASSLGPGTRYEQYF
DNA: TGTGCCAGCAGCTTAGGCCCGGGCACGAGGTACGAGCAGTACTTC

J: TRBJ2-1
V: TRBV4-3
size: few
D: -
length: 14
CDR3: CASSQEGYGNEQFF
DNA: TGCGCCAGCAGCCAAGAGGGTTATGGGAATGAGCAGTTCTTC

J: TRBJ2-1
V: TRBV7-2
size: -
D: -
length: 16
CDR3: CASSLAQGGGPYEQFF
DNA: TGTGCCAGCAGCTTAGCGCAGGGGGGGGGCCCCTATGAGCAGTTCTTC

J: TRBJ2-1
V: TRBV30
size: -
D: -
length: 13
CDR3: CAWAGRLSGEQFF
DNA: TGTGCCTGGGCAGGGAGGTTGAGTGGAGAGCAGTTCTTC

J: TRBJ2-1
V: TRBV20-1
size: few
D: TRBD2
length: 14
CDR3: CSASGRALYNEQFF
DNA: TGCAGTGCTAGCGGGAGGGCCCTCTACAATGAGCAGTTCTTC

J: TRBJ2-7
V: TRBV11-2
size: -
D: -
length: 13
CDR3: CASSFHEAYEQYF
DNA: TGTGCCAGCAGCTTCCACGAAGCCTACGAGCAGTACTTC

J: TRBJ2-3
V: TRBV6-2/TRBV6-3
size: -
D: -
length: 12
CDR3: CASSNRPDTQYF
DNA: TGTGCCAGCAGCAACCGGCCAGATACGCAGTATTTT

J: TRBJ2-3
V: TRBV7-9
size: many
D: TRBD1
length: 15
CDR3: CASTERQGNPDTQYF
DNA: TGTGCCAGCACCGAAAGACAGGGGAATCCAGATACGCAGTATTTT

J: TRBJ2-1
V: TRBV5-1
size: many
D: TRBD2
length: 15
CDR3: CASSLSGRAYNEQFF
DNA: TGCGCCAGCAGCTTAAGCGGGAGGGCCTACAATGAGCAGTTCTTC

J: TRBJ1-1
V: TRBV11-2
size: -
D: TRBD1
length: 13
CDR3: CASSAQGAVDAFF
DNA: TGTGCCAGCAGCGCCCAGGGGGCGGTGGACGCTTTCTTT

J: TRBJ2-1
V: TRBV20-1
size: -
D: TRBD2
length: 17
CDR3: CSARDSAGGPIPDEQFF
DNA: TGCAGTGCTAGAGATTCAGCGGGAGGGCCTATACCCGATGAGCAGTTCTTC

J: TRBJ1-2
V: TRBV12-3/TRBV12-4
size: many
D: TRBD1
length: 14
CDR3: CASSPGQGARGYTF
DNA: TGTGCCAGCAGTCCGGGACAGGGGGCGCGGGGCTACACCTTC

J: TRBJ1-1
V: TRBV11-2
size: few
D: -
length: 14
CDR3: CASSLNTGATEAFF
DNA: TGTGCCAGCAGCTTAAATACTGGTGCCACTGAAGCTTTCTTT

J: TRBJ2-5
V: TRBV5-1
size: many
D: TRBD1
length: 14
CDR3: CASSLGSGGETQYF
DNA: TGCGCCAGCAGCTTGGGGTCAGGGGGAGAGACCCAGTACTTC

J: TRBJ2-7
V: TRBV28
size: few
D: -
length: 15
CDR3: CASSPFAGMLGEQYF
DNA: TGTGCCAGCAGTCCCTTTGCGGGGATGTTGGGCGAGCAGTACTTC

J: TRBJ2-1
V: TRBV20-1
size: -
D: TRBD2
length: 18
CDR3: CSAEIPGLAGGPYNEQFF
DNA: TGCAGTGCTGAAATCCCGGGACTAGCGGGAGGGCCCTACAATGAGCAGTTCTTC

J: TRBJ2-6
V: TRBV5-6
size: -
D: -
length: 15
CDR3: CASSHRPSGANVLTF
DNA: TGTGCCAGCAGTCATAGACCGTCTGGGGCCAACGTCCTGACTTTC

J: TRBJ1-1
V: TRBV6-1
size: -
D: -
length: 14
CDR3: CASSKGTSRTEAFF
DNA: TGTGCCAGCAGCAAAGGGACATCTCGGACTGAAGCTTTCTTT